This paragraph covers one TCR beta chain sequence. The V and J ends lost 3 bases and 6 bases respectively, with 14 bases between them. Germline lookup yields CDR1 MGHDK and CDR2 SYGVNS. This CDR3 region has 15 residues. This entry is derived from a study of blood T cell repertoires in COVID-19. Repertoires were generated with immunoSEQ multiplex PCR, while TCRdb's copy carries only in-frame clones and drops some. The sample contains around 200,000 clones, around 80% of which appear only once. The chain employs TRBV25-1 and TRBJ2-2; unclear D gene. Source material: peripheral blood. The receptor was derived from a man aged 50 or older who had recovered from COVID-19. The chain's CDR3 is CASSEAGLSSGELFF. The DNA for the CDR3 is TGTGCCAGCAGTGAGGCAGGCCTAAGTTCCGGGGAGCTGTTTTTT. Using reference TRBV25-1 and TRBJ2-2 for the parts outside the CDR3, the full variable domain is EADIYQTPRYLVIGTGKKITLECSQTMGHDKMYWYQQDPGMELHLIHYSYGVNSTEKGDLSSESTVSRIRTEHFPLTLESARPSHTSQYLCASSEAGLSSGELFFGEGSRLTVL.